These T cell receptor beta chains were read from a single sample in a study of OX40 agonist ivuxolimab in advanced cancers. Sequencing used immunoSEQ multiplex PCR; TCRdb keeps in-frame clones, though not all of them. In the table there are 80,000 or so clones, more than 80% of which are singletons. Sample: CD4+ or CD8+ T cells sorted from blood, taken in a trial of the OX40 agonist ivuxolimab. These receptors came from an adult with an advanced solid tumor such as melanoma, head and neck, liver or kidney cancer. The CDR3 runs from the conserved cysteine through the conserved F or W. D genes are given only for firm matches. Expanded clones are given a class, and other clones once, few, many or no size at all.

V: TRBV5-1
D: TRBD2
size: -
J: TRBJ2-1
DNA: TGCGCCAGCAGGCAAACCCTAGCGGGGCAAAATGAGCAGTTCTTC
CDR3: CASRQTLAGQNEQFF

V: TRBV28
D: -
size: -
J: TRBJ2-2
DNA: TGTGCCAGCAGTTTCGGAAGGACTGCGGGGACCGGGGAGCTGTTTTTT
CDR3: CASSFGRTAGTGELFF

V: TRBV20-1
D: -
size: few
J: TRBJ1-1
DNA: TGCAGTGCTAGGCCCCGACTGACAGCTTTCTTT
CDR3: CSARPRLTAFF

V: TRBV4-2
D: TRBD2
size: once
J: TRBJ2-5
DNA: TGTGCCAGCAGCCAAGTAGCGGGGGAGTACCAAGAGACCCAGTACTTC
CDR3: CASSQVAGEYQETQYF

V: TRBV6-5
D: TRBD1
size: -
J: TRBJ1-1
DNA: TGTGCCAGCAGTGGGACAGGGTCTGAAGCTTTCTTT
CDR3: CASSGTGSEAFF

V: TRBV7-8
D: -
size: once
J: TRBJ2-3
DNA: TGTGCCAGCAGCCACGTGGTCCCCCAAGGCACAGATACGCAGTATTTT
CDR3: CASSHVVPQGTDTQYF

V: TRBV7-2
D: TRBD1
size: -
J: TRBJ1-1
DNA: TGTGCCAGCAGCCGGGGACAGTGGGACACTGAAGCTTTCTTT
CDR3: CASSRGQWDTEAFF

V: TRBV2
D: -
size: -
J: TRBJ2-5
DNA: TGTGCCAGCGGGGGGAGCAGCCTCCCCGAGACCCAGTACTTC
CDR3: CASGGSSLPETQYF

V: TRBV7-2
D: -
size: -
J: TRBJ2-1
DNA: TGTGCCAGCAGCTTAGACGGAGACAATGAGCAGTTCTTC
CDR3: CASSLDGDNEQFF

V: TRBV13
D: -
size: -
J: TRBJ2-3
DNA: TGTGCCAGCAGCAAGCGGCTGGGGTCTAGCACAGATACGCAGTATTTT
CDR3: CASSKRLGSSTDTQYF

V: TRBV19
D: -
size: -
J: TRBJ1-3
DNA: TGTGCCAGTAGTATTTGGGGCTCTGGAAACACCATATATTTT
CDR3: CASSIWGSGNTIYF

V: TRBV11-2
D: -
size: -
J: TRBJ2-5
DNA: TGTGCCAGCAGCTTAGTGCGGTCGGGGGAGACCCAGTACTTC
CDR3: CASSLVRSGETQYF

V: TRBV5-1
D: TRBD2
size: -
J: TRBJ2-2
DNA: TGCGCCAGCAGCATTATAGCGGGGGGAACCGGGGAGCTGTTTTTT
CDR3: CASSIIAGGTGELFF

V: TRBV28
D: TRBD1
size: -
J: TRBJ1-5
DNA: TGTGCCAGCAGGAAACAGGGGACTCAGCCCCAGCATTTT
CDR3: CASRKQGTQPQHF

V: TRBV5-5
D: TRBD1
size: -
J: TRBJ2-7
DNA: TGTGCCAGCAGCTTCCAGGGGGCGTGGGAGCAGTACTTC
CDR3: CASSFQGAWEQYF

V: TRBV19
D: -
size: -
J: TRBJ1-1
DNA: TGTGCCAGTAGTATGCAGGGGATACGCCCTGAAGCTTTCTTT
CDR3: CASSMQGIRPEAFF

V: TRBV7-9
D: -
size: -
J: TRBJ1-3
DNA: TGTGCCAGCAGCCGACACTCTGGAAACACCATATATTTT
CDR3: CASSRHSGNTIYF

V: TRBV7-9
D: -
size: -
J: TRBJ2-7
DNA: TGTGCCAGCAGCTCTTTATTCTCCCAGGGTGGTAGCGACGAGCAGTACTTC
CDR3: CASSSLFSQGGSDEQYF

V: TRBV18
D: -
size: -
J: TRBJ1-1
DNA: TGTGCCAGCTCACCACCTCCGGTGATGGGTAGGACTGAAGCTTTCTTT
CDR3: CASSPPPVMGRTEAFF

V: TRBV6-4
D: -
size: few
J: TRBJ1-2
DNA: TGTGCCAGCAGTGACTCTTCACGTGGCGGTGGCTACACCTTC
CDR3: CASSDSSRGGGYTF

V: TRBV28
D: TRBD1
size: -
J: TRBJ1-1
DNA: TGTGCCAGCAGTTTATTAGGCACAGGGGGCACTGAAGCTTTCTTT
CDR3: CASSLLGTGGTEAFF

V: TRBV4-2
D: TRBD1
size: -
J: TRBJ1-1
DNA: TGTGCCAGCAGCTTTGGGACAGGGGGCATCACTGAAGCTTTCTTT
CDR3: CASSFGTGGITEAFF

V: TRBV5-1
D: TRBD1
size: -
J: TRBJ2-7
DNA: TGCGCCAGCAGGAGTTATGGGACAGGGGTCGAGCAGTACTTC
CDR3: CASRSYGTGVEQYF

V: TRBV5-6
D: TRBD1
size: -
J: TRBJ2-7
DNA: TGTGCCAGCAGCGCGAATCCGGGACAGAGTTCCTACGAGCAGTACTTC
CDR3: CASSANPGQSSYEQYF

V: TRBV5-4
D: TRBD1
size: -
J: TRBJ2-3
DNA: TGTGCCAGCAGCACTCGACAGGGGGTCCCAGATACGCAGTATTTT
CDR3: CASSTRQGVPDTQYF

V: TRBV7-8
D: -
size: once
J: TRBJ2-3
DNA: TGTGCCAGCAGCTTCGATACAGGCACAGATACGCAGTATTTT
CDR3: CASSFDTGTDTQYF